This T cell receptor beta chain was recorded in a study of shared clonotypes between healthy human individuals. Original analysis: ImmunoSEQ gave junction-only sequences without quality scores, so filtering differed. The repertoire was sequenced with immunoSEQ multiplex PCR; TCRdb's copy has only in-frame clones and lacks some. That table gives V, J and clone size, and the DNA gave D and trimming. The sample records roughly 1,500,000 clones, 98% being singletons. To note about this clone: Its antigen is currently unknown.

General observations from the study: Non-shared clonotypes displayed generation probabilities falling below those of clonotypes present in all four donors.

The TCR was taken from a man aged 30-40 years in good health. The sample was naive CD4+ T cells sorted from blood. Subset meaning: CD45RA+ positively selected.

The CDR3 loop is CASSPTGTDTQYF. DNA of the CDR3: TGTGCCAGCAGTCCGACAGGCACAGATACGCAGTATTTT. The rearrangement joins TRBV5-8 to TRBJ2-3, with a tentative D call TRBD1 (5 bases). CDR1 and CDR2 (germline): SGHTS, YDEGEE. Trimming stripped 5 bases from V and 1 base from J, with 8 bases between. This CDR3 region has 13 residues.